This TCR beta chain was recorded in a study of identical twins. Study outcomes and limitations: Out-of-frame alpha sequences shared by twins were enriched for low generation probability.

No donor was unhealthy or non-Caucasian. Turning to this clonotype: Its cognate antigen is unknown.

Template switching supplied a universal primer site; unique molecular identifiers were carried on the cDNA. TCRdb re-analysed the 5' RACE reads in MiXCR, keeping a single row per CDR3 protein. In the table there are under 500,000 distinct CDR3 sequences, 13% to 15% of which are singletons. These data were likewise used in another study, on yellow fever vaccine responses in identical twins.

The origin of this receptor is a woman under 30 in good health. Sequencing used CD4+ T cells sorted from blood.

CDR3 sequence (DNA): TGCGCCAGCAGTCAGGGACAGGGGGAGACTGAAGCTTTCTTT. Translated: CASSQGQGETEAFF. The chain has TRBV5-1 and TRBJ1-1, with TRBD1 identical over 11 bases. Losses at the gene ends were 5 bases for V and 5 bases for J; bases not matched to a gene: 5. Germline V lookup: CDR1 SGHRS, CDR2 YFSETQ. This CDR3 contains 14 residues.